This is a list of T cell receptor beta chains from one sample in a study of T-cell reconstitution after alpha-beta-depleted transplantation in children. TCRdb re-called the PCR reads through MiXCR, storing one row per CDR3 protein. This table has some 640,000 distinct CDR3 sequences, approximately 16% appearing once. The source was PBMCs from the stem cell graft donor, collected from the stem cell graft. All receptors derive from a human donor who donated a stem cell graft to a child with acute myeloid leukemia. CDR3s include the opening cysteine and the closing phenylalanine or tryptophan.

TRBV15 | 16 | CATSKLGRSSYNEQFF
TRBV20-1 | 12 | CSVRGPGNTIYF
TRBV12-3/TRBV12-4 | 16 | CASSPRTSGGSYEQYF
TRBV7-9 | 14 | CASSNGGHNQPQHF
TRBV5-5 | 15 | CASSLPGGGKETQYF
TRBV20-1 | 17 | CSASQLAGAYGQETQYF
TRBV18 | 16 | CASSPGSDSRKKTQYF
TRBV30 | 11 | CAWSEVDEQYF
TRBV4-1 | 17 | CASSQDGTGGGNTEAFF
TRBV6-6 | 13 | CASEQGVRETQYF
TRBV29-1 | 13 | CSVGRTFTGELFF
TRBV20-1 | 13 | CSASWSLAETQYF
TRBV6-1 | 14 | CASSVSEGTDTQYF
TRBV6-1 | 14 | CASSEGGRRVKLFF
TRBV20-1 | 15 | CSANDRGRFGQPQHF
TRBV20-1 | 14 | CSASPAGRIGEQFF
TRBV7-2 | 17 | CASSLLTGGDRAAEQFF
TRBV4-3 | 14 | CASSQNRGRYEQYF
TRBV29-1 | 13 | CSVEEGGSGIQYF
TRBV24-1 | 16 | CATSPKPGQSTYEQYF
TRBV28 | 17 | CASSIQGARRGNYGYTF
TRBV12-3/TRBV12-4 | 12 | CASTPGSRAYTF
TRBV20-1 | 18 | CSARDFSARISSEETQYF